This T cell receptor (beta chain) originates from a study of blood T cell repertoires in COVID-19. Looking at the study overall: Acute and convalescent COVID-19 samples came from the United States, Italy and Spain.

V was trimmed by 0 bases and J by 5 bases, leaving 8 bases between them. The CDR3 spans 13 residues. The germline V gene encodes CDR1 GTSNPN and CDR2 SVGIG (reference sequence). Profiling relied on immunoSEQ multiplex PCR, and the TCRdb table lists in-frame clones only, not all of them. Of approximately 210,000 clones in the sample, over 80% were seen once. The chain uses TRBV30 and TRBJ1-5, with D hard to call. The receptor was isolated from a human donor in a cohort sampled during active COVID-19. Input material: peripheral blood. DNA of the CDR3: TGTGCCTGGAGTGTTGGGCGTGATCAGCCCCAGCATTTT. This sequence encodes CAWSVGRDQPQHF.